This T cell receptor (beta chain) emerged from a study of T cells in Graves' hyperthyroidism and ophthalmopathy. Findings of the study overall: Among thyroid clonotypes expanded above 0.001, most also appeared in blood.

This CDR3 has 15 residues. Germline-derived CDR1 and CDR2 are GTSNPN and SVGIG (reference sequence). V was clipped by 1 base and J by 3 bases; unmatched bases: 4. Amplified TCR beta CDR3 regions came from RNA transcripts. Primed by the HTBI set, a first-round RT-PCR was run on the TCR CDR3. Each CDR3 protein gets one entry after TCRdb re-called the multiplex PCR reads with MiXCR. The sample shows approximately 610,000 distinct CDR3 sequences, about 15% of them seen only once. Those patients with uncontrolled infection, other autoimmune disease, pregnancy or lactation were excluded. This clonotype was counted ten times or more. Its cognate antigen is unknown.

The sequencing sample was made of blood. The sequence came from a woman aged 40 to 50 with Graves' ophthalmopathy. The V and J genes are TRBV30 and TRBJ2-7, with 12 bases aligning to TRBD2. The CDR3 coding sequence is TGTGCCTGGAGTGGTACTAGCGGGAGGCTCTACGAGCAGTACTTC. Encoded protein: CAWSGTSGRLYEQYF.